Below are 20 T cell receptor beta chains sequenced from a single sample in a study of shared clonotypes between healthy human individuals. Only in-frame clones appear in the TCRdb table, and some are missing; sequencing was by immunoSEQ multiplex PCR. Of approximately 2.5 million clones detected, 93% appear once; the ten largest clones hold 0.36%. The sequenced sample consisted of naive CD4+ T cells from PBMCs. Subset meaning: CD45RA+ positively selected. The receptors shown here come from a man aged 18 to 35 in good health. Some clones in this sample may be carry-over from other donors' samples.

The rearrangement uses TRBV7-2 and TRBJ2-1; tentative D call: TRBD2 (6 bases). Germline V gene data show CDR1 as SGHTA and CDR2 as FQGNSA. The CDR3 consists of 15 residues. Between the trimmed V and J ends, which lost 3 bases and 9 bases, there was a span of 18 bases. CDR3 DNA: TGTGCCAGCAGCTTTGCGGGGATGGAATACGGTGAGCAGTTCTTC. Residues: CASSFAGMEYGEQFF.

V is TRBV28 and J is TRBJ1-1, with a weak D call TRBD1 (6 bases). V lost 6 bases, J lost 11 bases, and 22 bases lay in between. Germline-derived CDR1 and CDR2 are MDHEN and SYDVKM. The CDR3 consists of 14 residues. The CDR3 region is CASSPTGGASAAFF. As DNA, the CDR3 is TGTGCCAGCAGCCCAACGGGGGGGGCCTCTGCGGCTTTCTTT. Complete variable domain (other parts from reference TRBV28 and TRBJ1-1): DVKVTQSSRYLVKRTGEKVFLECVQDMDHENMFWYRQDPGLGLRLIYFSYDVKMKEKGDIPEGYSVSREKKERFSLILESASTNQTSMYLCASSPTGGASAAFFGQGTRLTVV.

J is TRBJ2-7 and V is TRBV6-5, with D uncertain. CDR1 is MNHEY, CDR2 SVGAGI, per germline. The CDR3 is 13 residues long. The V gene lost 3 bases and the J gene lost 4 bases, with 10 bases spanning the gap. CDR3 residues: CASSYRIRYEQYF. The CDR3, as DNA: TGTGCCAGCAGTTATAGGATAAGGTACGAGCAGTACTTC.

The chain couples TRBV7-9 to TRBJ2-7, with 11 bases identical to TRBD1. Germline V gene lookup returns CDR1 SEHNR and CDR2 FQNEAQ (reference sequence). The CDR3 is 13 residues long. V lost 8 bases to trimming and J lost 4 bases; unmatched junction nucleotides: 4. The CDR3 sequence is CASGGQGAYEQYF. The CDR3 DNA is TGTGCCAGCGGCGGACAGGGGGCTTACGAGCAGTACTTC. Combining the CDR3 with reference TRBV7-9 and TRBJ2-7 gives the whole variable domain DTGVSQNPRHKITKRGQNVTFRCDPISEHNRLYWYRQTLGQGPEFLTYFQNEAQLEKSRLLSDRFSAERPKGSFSTLEIQRTEQGDSAMYLCASGGQGAYEQYFGPGTRLTVT.

The chain links TRBV30 to TRBJ1-5; D ambiguous. Trimming took off 0 bases at V and 4 bases at J, with 7 bases between the two ends. Per germline, CDR1 GTSNPN and CDR2 SVGIG (reference sequence). CDR3 length: 13 residues. The CDR3 coding sequence is TGTGCCTGGAGTGTGGAGAGAAATCAGCCCCAGCATTTT. This encodes CAWSVERNQPQHF.

The J gene is TRBJ2-7, the V gene TRBV19; D is ambiguous. Germline assignment: CDR1 LNHDA and CDR2 SQIVND (reference sequence). V was cut by 4 bases and J by 3 bases, with 16 bases left in between. The CDR3 covers 15 residues. CDR3 DNA: TGTGCCAGTAGTAACCCCGGCGGTGGGGACTACGAGCAGTACTTC. Its translation: CASSNPGGGDYEQYF.

J is TRBJ1-1 and V is TRBV7-2, with 9 bases matching TRBD1. The CDR3 covers 16 residues. With 5 bases clipped from V and 5 bases from J, the junction kept 12 bases outside the gene matches. Germline V gene lookup returns CDR1 SGHTA and CDR2 FQGNSA. Here the CDR3 DNA reads TGTGCCAGCAGCACTCGCCACAGGGGGCTGGGAACTGAAGCTTTCTTT. Its protein product is CASSTRHRGLGTEAFF. The full variable domain, its missing parts supplied by reference TRBV7-2 and TRBJ1-1, is GAGVSQSPSNKVTEKGKDVELRCDPISGHTALYWYRQSLGQGLEFLIYFQGNSAPDKSGLPSDRFSAERTGGSVSTLTIQRTQQEDSAVYLCASSTRHRGLGTEAFFGQGTRLTVV.

The chain joins TRBV27 to TRBJ2-7; D assignment may be TRBD1 or TRBD2 (5 bases each). CDR1 and CDR2 from the germline V gene are MNHEY and SMNVEV (reference sequence). Trimming took 5 bases from V and 1 from J, leaving 18 bases between them. The CDR3 spans 16 residues. The CDR3 sequence: CASSQTRLGVSYEQYF. The DNA of the CDR3 is TGTGCCAGCAGTCAAACGCGTCTGGGGGTTTCCTACGAGCAGTACTTC.

J is TRBJ2-3 and V is TRBV11-2; maybe TRBD2 (6 bases). V lost 1 base to trimming and J lost 3 bases, with 11 bases between them. CDR3 length equals 15 residues. Germline loops: CDR1 SGHAT, CDR2 FQNNGV. CDR3 sequence (DNA): TGTGCCAGCAGCTTAGTTGCGGGAAGGACAGATACGCAGTATTTT. The encoded protein is CASSLVAGRTDTQYF.

The chain links TRBV10-3 to TRBJ2-7, with unresolved D. Germline V gene lookup returns CDR1 ENHRY and CDR2 SYGVKD. This CDR3 spans 14 amino acids. The V end lost 0 bases, the J end lost 3 bases, and 9 bases lay between the germline ends. The CDR3 bases are TGTGCCATCAGTGAGTCGATTAGGGACTACGAGCAGTACTTC. This translates into CAISESIRDYEQYF.

The rearrangement uses TRBV30 and TRBJ2-5; D remains unclear. The CDR3 is 11 residues long. From germline, CDR1 is GTSNPN and CDR2 SVGIG (reference sequence). The V end was cut by 3 bases, the J end by 2 bases, with 4 bases between. As DNA, the CDR3 is TGTGCCTGGAGCAATCAAGAGACCCAGTACTTC. This encodes CAWSNQETQYF. Drawing the rest from reference TRBV30 and TRBJ2-5, the complete variable domain is SQTIHQWPATLVQPVGSPLSLECTVEGTSNPNLYWYRQAAGRGLQLLFYSVGIGQISSEVPQNLSASRPQDRQFILSSKKLLLSDSGFYLCAWSNQETQYFGPGTRLLVL.

This clone has more than one count but fewer than ten. The sample holds other DNA sequences that translate to the same CDR3. The rearrangement links TRBV6-6 to TRBJ1-1, with a tentative D call TRBD1 (5 bases). The germline gives CDR1 MNHNY, CDR2 SVGAGI (reference sequence). V was pared by 2 bases and J by 5 bases, with 9 bases between. This CDR3 region has 13 residues. The CDR3 protein is CASSYGGGTEAFF. DNA of the CDR3: TGTGCCAGCAGTTACGGGGGTGGGACTGAAGCTTTCTTT.

This clone was picked up a small number of times. V is TRBV7-9 and J is TRBJ2-7; TRBD2 matches at 8 bases. Per the germline V gene, CDR1 is SEHNR and CDR2 is FQNEAQ (reference sequence). The CDR3 has 15 residues. With V trimmed by 5 bases and J by 3 bases, 9 bases remained unmatched. The CDR3 sequence is CASSPPGLESYEQYF. The CDR3 DNA sequence: TGTGCCAGCAGCCCACCGGGACTAGAAAGCTACGAGCAGTACTTC.

Worth noting for this clone: Within the sample, other DNA sequences also encode this same CDR3. V gene TRBV30 combines with J gene TRBJ1-2; no clear D gene. CDR3 length equals 13 residues. Trimming shortened V by 0 bases and J by 6 bases, and 11 bases separated the two germline ends. Germline V gives CDR1 GTSNPN, CDR2 SVGIG (reference sequence). The DNA for the CDR3 is TGTGCCTGGAGTGTGGGCAGACGAGATGGCTACACCTTC. This translates into CAWSVGRRDGYTF.

The chain carries TRBV14 and TRBJ2-7; 9 nucleotides align to TRBD2. V lost 2 bases, J lost 6 bases, and 5 bases stayed unmatched. CDR3 length: 14 residues. Germline CDR1 and CDR2: SGHDN and FVKESK. CDR3 bases: TGTGCCAGCAGCCAACTAGCGGGAAGGAGCGAGCAGTACTTC. It yields the protein CASSQLAGRSEQYF.

The count of this clone is one. The rearrangement joins TRBV14 to TRBJ1-4; D gene ambiguous. CDR1 is SGHDN, CDR2 FVKESK, per germline. The CDR3 has 14 amino acids. V dropped 4 bases and J dropped 1 base, with 7 bases sitting between them. The CDR3 spells CASSRRLTNEKLFF. Written as DNA, the CDR3 is TGTGCCAGCAGCCGACGGCTAACTAATGAAAAACTGTTTTTT.

This CDR3 reads CASSLPGGTDTQYF. The CDR3 DNA reads as TGTGCCAGCAGCCTTCCGGGGGGGACAGATACGCAGTATTTT. V and J are TRBV11-3 and TRBJ2-3; TRBD2 aligns across 8 bases. The CDR3 contains 14 residues. The V and J ends lost 5 bases and 3 bases, in that order; junction bases with no gene match: 4. Germline V gene lookup returns CDR1 SGHNT and CDR2 YENEEA.

The chain employs TRBV7-2 and TRBJ1-1; D remains ambiguous. V was shortened by 4 bases and J by 4 bases, with 13 bases between the two germline ends. Germline-derived CDR1 and CDR2 are SGHTA and FQGNSA. The CDR3 runs 14 residues. Here the CDR3 reads CASSSNRGLTEAFF. The CDR3, as DNA: TGTGCCAGCAGCTCAAACAGAGGACTCACTGAAGCTTTCTTT.

The chain is built from TRBV19 and TRBJ1-5, with D maybe TRBD1 (5 bases). CDR3 length: 14 residues. V was clipped by 7 bases and J by 9 bases, with 19 bases between them. Per germline, CDR1 LNHDA and CDR2 SQIVND (reference sequence). CDR3 region: CASTDPGRPRPQHF. The CDR3 nucleotides are TGTGCCAGTACCGACCCGGGACGCCCCCGGCCCCAGCATTTT. Looking up the rest from reference TRBV19 and TRBJ1-5 gives the full variable domain: DGGITQSPKYLFRKEGQNVTLSCEQNLNHDAMYWYRQDPGQGLRLIYYSQIVNDFQKGDIAEGYSVSREKKESFPLTVTSAQKNPTAFYLCASTDPGRPRPQHFGDGTRLSIL.

The V and J genes are TRBV6-5 and TRBJ1-2; maybe TRBD1 (5 bases). Germline V gives CDR1 MNHEY, CDR2 SVGAGI. The CDR3 covers 14 residues. V was cut by 6 bases and J by 4 bases, with 15 bases left in between. CDR3 amino acids: CASRPFGGGYGYTF. DNA of the CDR3: TGTGCCAGCAGACCCTTCGGGGGAGGCTATGGCTACACCTTC.